This T cell receptor (beta chain) was recovered during a study of identifying expanded T cells in peripheral blood (dated by TCRdb to between 2018 and 2021). With regard to the full study: Technical replicates were generated by sequencing separate aliquots of the same genomic DNA pool, and four replicates were compared pairwise. General conclusions and limits of the study: Both the number of clones called differentially abundant and the false-positive rate were significantly reduced by the beta-binomial model across all healthy-donor time intervals. The authors expected biological variance in healthy repertoires might increase further over much longer intervals such as months to years. About 1.1 differentially abundant clones were flagged by the binomial model between technical replicates, whereas about 15 and 19 were flagged over around two weeks and four weeks, respectively. Across all healthy donors, variance in clone template counts between two-week samples was found to increase significantly with total template count.

V was cut back by 1 base and J by 0 bases, leaving a gap of 10 bases between them. The CDR3 goes from the cysteine to the phenylalanine over 15 residues. The DNA shown is the 45-base CDR3, in frame from base 1. CDR1 SGHVS and CDR2 FQNEAQ were looked up in the germline V gene. A word on this clone: The antigen it binds to is not known. No base-level quality is on record; no much larger clone is a single base apart.

The immunoSEQ Assay, which relies on bias-controlled multiplex PCR amplification of genomic DNA, was used to profile TCRbeta CDR3 regions. For the original study's pipeline: The absolute abundance of each unique TCRbeta CDR3 region was quantified after sequences were collapsed and filtered. Differential abundance was tested with a binomial (Fisher-equivalent) model and with a beta-binomial model adding time-dependent variance fitted from healthy donors. Clones with fewer than 5 combined templates were excluded, and clones with Benjamini-Hochberg FDR below 0.01 were called differentially abundant. The form v = (b*log(k)+a)^2 was used to model beta-binomial variance as a function of total template count across the two samples. The source is immuneACCESS, and TCRdb retained only in-frame sequences with V and J called. Part of the clones is not carried over; for the studies checked, unresolved V genes explain less than half of this, and the remainder is unexplained. Clone size and the V and J calls come from that table; the DNA yielded D and trimming. The sample table records about 110,000 clones; 80% to 90% of these occur just once. The ten largest clones take up over 15% of the sample.

No immune events, such as infections, were documented for the healthy donors during the collection period. Time-dependent variance in a beta-binomial model of T-cell clone differential abundance was calibrated using healthy-donor blood repertoires as a training cohort. The training cohort included about ten healthy donors, of whom 3 were female and 7 were male. Donor ages ranged from about 29 to 65 years, with an average of roughly 40 years. Whole blood from each healthy donor was obtained from a commercial supplier and was collected at three time points around 2 weeks apart. Genomic DNA was extracted from unsorted whole blood for immunosequencing.

The TCR sequence derives from a person between 18 and 69 years old in good health. The chain is made from TRBV7-8 and TRBJ2-7; the D gene assignment is perhaps TRBD1 or TRBD2, with each matching 5 bases. Sequenced sample: blood. The base sequence is TGTGCCAGCAGCTTAGTTCCAGGGAGCTCCTACGAGCAGTACTTC. The translation is CASSLVPGSSYEQYF.